The 11 T cell receptor beta chains below all came from one sample that was sequenced in a study of blood T cell repertoires in COVID-19. Some clones are missing from TCRdb's copy, which holds only in-frame ones; the method was immunoSEQ multiplex PCR. Altogether 150,000 to 200,000 clones are present, less than 90% being singletons, with the ten largest covering approximately 6.5%. The sequenced sample consisted of peripheral blood. The receptors here all came from a middle-aged woman with acute or convalescent COVID-19.

This clone came up a few times. V and J are TRBV4-1 and TRBJ2-1; 10 bases are a match to TRBD2. CDR3 length: 16 residues. The J segment lost 6 bases and the V segment lost 0 bases, leaving 5 bases of the junction unmatched. Germline V gives CDR1 MGHRA, CDR2 YSYEKL. The CDR3 DNA is TGCGCCAGCAGCCAAGATCCTAGCGGGAGACGCAATGAGCAGTTCTTC. It is translated as CASSQDPSGRRNEQFF.

This chain connects TRBV4-2 to TRBJ1-3; tentatively, D is TRBD1 (6 bases). CDR3 length: 15 amino acids. V was pared by 5 bases and J by 1 base, with 12 bases between. Germline V gene data show CDR1 as LGHNA and CDR2 as YNFKEQ. The CDR3 sequence is CASSSWTESGNTIYF. The CDR3, as DNA: TGTGCCAGCAGCTCCTGGACAGAGTCTGGAAACACCATATATTTT.

The rearrangement uses TRBV7-2 and TRBJ2-5, with a tentative D call TRBD2 (6 bases). This CDR3 region has 15 residues. Germline loops: CDR1 SGHTA, CDR2 FQGNSA. The V gene lost 2 bases and the J gene lost 1 base, with 11 bases spanning the gap. CDR3 nucleotides: TGTGCCAGCAGCTTATTGACTAGGAGCCAAGAGACCCAGTACTTC. Translating gives CASSLLTRSQETQYF.

This sequence joins TRBV9 and TRBJ1-6; 8 bases align to TRBD1. Germline CDR1 reads SGDLS; CDR2 reads YYNGEE. The V segment lost 0 bases and the J segment 6 bases; nucleotides outside the gene matches: 2. This CDR3 spans 15 amino acids. The CDR3 DNA follows: TGTGCCAGCAGCGTAGGACAGGGGAGTAATTCACCCCTCCACTTT. Translated, it gives CASSVGQGSNSPLHF.

The V and J genes are TRBV7-9 and TRBJ1-1; D is uncertain. The CDR3 length is 14 residues. Germline CDR1 SEHNR, CDR2 FQNEAQ (reference sequence). With 3 bases removed from V and 4 bases from J, the gap between germline ends came to 12 bases. CDR3 in amino acids: CASSFSGYITEAFF. The CDR3 nucleotides read TGTGCCAGCAGCTTTTCGGGTTACATCACTGAAGCTTTCTTT.

This clone showed up just once. The J gene is TRBJ2-3, the V gene TRBV9; possible D gene TRBD2, 6 bases. The CDR3 consists of 16 residues. Germline values: CDR1 SGDLS, CDR2 YYNGEE. Deletions cut 4 bases from V and 2 bases from J, with 17 bases between. This CDR3 is CASSTSRRDPTDTQYF. The CDR3 DNA is TGTGCCAGCAGCACCAGCCGGCGGGACCCCACAGATACGCAGTATTTT.

The chain uses TRBV3-1 (or the pseudogene TRBV3-2) and TRBJ2-7; TRBD2 agrees at 10 bases. The CDR3 is made up of 15 amino acids. Germline loops: CDR1 LGHDT, CDR2 YNNKEL (reference sequence). V was pared by 6 bases and J by 3 bases, with 8 bases of the junction left unmatched. CDR3 in DNA: TGTGCCAGCAGGAGGAGGACTAGCGGAAACTACGAGCAGTACTTC. Translation: CASRRRTSGNYEQYF.

The chain recombines TRBV5-1 with TRBJ2-1; 8 nucleotides match TRBD2. V was pared by 0 bases and J by 4 bases, with 3 bases of the junction left unmatched. Germline-derived CDR1 and CDR2 are SGHRS and YFSETQ. CDR3 size: 15 residues. The chain's CDR3 is CASSLEAGVYNEQFF. In DNA, the CDR3 is TGCGCCAGCAGCTTGGAAGCGGGAGTGTACAATGAGCAGTTCTTC. Drawing the rest from reference TRBV5-1 and TRBJ2-1, the complete variable domain is KAGVTQTPRYLIKTRGQQVTLSCSPISGHRSVSWYQQTPGQGLQFLFEYFSETQRNKGNFPGRFSGRQFSNSRSEMNVSTLELGDSALYLCASSLEAGVYNEQFFGPGTRLTVL.

The chain joins TRBV6-1 to TRBJ2-3; possible D gene TRBD1, 5 bases. The germline V and J ends were trimmed by 2 bases and 1 base, with 10 bases remaining between them. Germline V gene sequence: CDR1 MNHNS, CDR2 SASEGT. The CDR3 sequence is 15 residues long. The CDR3 sequence is CASSERVRGTDTQYF. The DNA of the CDR3 is TGTGCCAGCAGTGAACGGGTCAGGGGCACAGATACGCAGTATTTT.

The chain recombines TRBV28 with TRBJ2-3, with 7 bases fitting TRBD2. This CDR3 contains 14 residues. V was pared by 2 bases and J by 6 bases, with 5 bases of the junction left unmatched. Per the germline V gene, CDR1 is MDHEN and CDR2 is SYDVKM. CDR3 DNA sequence: TGTGCCAGCAGTTTAACTTTGGGGGGGGATACGCAGTATTTT. Protein product: CASSLTLGGDTQYF.

This chain connects TRBV10-3 to TRBJ2-7; the match to TRBD1 covers 8 bases. V was clipped by 7 bases and J by 6 bases; unmatched bases: 11. CDR1 and CDR2 (germline): ENHRY, SYGVKD. The CDR3 spans 14 residues. In DNA, the CDR3 is TGTGCCATCACCTCAGGGGGCCCGGGGACCGAGCAGTACTTC. Translating gives CAITSGGPGTEQYF.